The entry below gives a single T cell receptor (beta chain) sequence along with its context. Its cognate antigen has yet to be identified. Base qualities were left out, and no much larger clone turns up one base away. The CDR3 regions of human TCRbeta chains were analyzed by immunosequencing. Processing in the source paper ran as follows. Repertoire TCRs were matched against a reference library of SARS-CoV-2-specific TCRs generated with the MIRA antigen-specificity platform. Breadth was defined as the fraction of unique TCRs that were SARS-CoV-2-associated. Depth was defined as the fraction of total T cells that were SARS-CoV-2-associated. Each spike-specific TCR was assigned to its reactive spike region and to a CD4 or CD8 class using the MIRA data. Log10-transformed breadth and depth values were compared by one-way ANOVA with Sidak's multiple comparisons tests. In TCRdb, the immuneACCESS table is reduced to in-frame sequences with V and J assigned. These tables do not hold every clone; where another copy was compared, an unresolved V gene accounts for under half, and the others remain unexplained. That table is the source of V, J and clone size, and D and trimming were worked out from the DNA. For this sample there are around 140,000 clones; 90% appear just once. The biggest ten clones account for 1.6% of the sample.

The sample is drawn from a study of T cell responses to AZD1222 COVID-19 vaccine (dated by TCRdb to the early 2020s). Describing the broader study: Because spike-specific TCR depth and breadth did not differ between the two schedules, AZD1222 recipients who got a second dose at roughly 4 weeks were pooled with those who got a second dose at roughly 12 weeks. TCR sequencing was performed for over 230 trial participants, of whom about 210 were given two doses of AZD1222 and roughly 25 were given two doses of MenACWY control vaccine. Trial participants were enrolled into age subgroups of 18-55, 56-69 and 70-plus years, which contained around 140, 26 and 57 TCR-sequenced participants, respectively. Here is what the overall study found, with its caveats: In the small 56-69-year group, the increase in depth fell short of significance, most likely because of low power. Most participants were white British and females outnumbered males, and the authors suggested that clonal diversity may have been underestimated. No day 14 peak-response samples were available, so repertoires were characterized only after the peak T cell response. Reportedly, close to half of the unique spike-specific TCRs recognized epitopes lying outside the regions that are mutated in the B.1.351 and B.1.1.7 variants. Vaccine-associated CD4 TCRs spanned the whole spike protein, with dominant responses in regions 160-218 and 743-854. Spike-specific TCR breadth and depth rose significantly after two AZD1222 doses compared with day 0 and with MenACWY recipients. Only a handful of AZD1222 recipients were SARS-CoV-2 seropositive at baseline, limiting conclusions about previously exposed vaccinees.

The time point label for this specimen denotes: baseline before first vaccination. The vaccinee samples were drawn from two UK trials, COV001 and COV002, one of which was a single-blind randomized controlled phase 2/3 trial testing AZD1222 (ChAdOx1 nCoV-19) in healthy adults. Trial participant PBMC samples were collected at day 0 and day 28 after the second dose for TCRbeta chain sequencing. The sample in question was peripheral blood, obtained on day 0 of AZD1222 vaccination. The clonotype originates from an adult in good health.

The base sequence is TGTGCCAGCTGCCCTAGACAGGGGAACACTGAAGCTTTCTTT. It translates to CASCPRQGNTEAFF. The rearrangement joined TRBV6-5 to TRBJ1-1, and TRBD1 matches 7 of the central bases. Unmatched junction bases come to 7, with V trimmed by 8 bases and J by 1 base. Including cysteine and phenylalanine, the CDR3 has 14 amino acids. The retained sequence is limited to the CDR3, 42 bases, with the frame set at the first base. CDR1 and CDR2 (MNHEY, SVGAGI) derive from the germline V gene.